One sample yielded the 23 T cell receptor beta chains listed below, sequenced in a study of cytomegalovirus exposure and HLA in healthy donors. With 60 Vbeta and 13 Jbeta primers, the PCR was carried out. Clones were sequenced by immunoSEQ multiplex PCR, and TCRdb holds only the in-frame ones, with some missing. The repertoire holds about 200,000 clones, with 75% to 90% as singletons. Sequences were obtained from PBMCs. The receptors come from a young man in good health and CMV-seronegative.

This chain uses TRBV6-1 with TRBJ2-7; the match to TRBD2 covers 8 bases. Looked up from germline, CDR1 is MNHNS and CDR2 is SASEGT. After removal of 2 bases from V and 0 bases from J, the junction contained 9 bases not matched to a gene. CDR3 size: 17 residues. CDR3 DNA sequence: TGTGCCAGCAGTGAACCTCGGTGGCTAGCGGGCTCCTACGAGCAGTACTTC. This gives the protein CASSEPRWLAGSYEQYF.

The V call is TRBV2, the J call TRBJ2-3; 10 bases fit TRBD2. The V segment lost 1 base and the J segment 1 base; nucleotides outside the gene matches: 2. Per germline, CDR1 SNHLY and CDR2 FYNNEI. The length of the CDR3 is 16 residues. DNA for the CDR3: TGTGCCAGCAGTGAAGTAGCGGGGGGCCGCACAGATACGCAGTATTTT. Amino acids: CASSEVAGGRTDTQYF.

This sequence joins TRBV27 and TRBJ1-5; tentative D call: TRBD1 (6 bases). Trimming cost V 6 bases and J 2 bases, with 11 bases left between them. Germline CDR1 and CDR2: MNHEY and SMNVEV (reference sequence). This CDR3 contains 14 residues. The CDR3 sequence: CASSQAGGNQPQHF. The CDR3 DNA is TGTGCCAGCAGCCAAGCAGGGGGCAATCAGCCCCAGCATTTT.

A few counts support this clone. The chain links TRBV6-4 to TRBJ1-3; D is ambiguous. This CDR3 is 13 amino acids long. Germline V gene lookup returns CDR1 MRHNA and CDR2 SNTAGT. Trimming stripped 3 bases from V and 3 bases from J, with 6 bases between. The CDR3 sequence: CASSEQLGNTIYF. The CDR3 DNA reads as TGTGCCAGCAGTGAACAGCTTGGAAACACCATATATTTT.

This rearrangement joins TRBV27 to TRBJ1-2, with D possibly being TRBD1 (5 bases). V lost 0 bases, J lost 6 bases, and 11 bases lay in between. Germline CDR1 and CDR2: MNHEY and SMNVEV (reference sequence). CDR3 size: 14 residues. The CDR3 DNA sequence: TGTGCCAGCAGTTTATCGGGGCCCCCGGATGGCTACACCTTC. Protein product: CASSLSGPPDGYTF.

This clone was counted a few times. This chain connects TRBV29-1 to TRBJ2-4; a weak D match, TRBD1 (5 bases). Germline CDR1 SQVTM, CDR2 ANQGSEA. The V gene lost 7 bases and the J gene lost 5 bases, with 12 bases spanning the gap. This CDR3 has 12 amino acids. CDR3 sequence: CSAQVLENIQYF. DNA of the CDR3: TGCAGCGCACAGGTTCTGGAAAACATTCAGTACTTC. The entire variable domain, with the rest obtained from reference TRBV29-1 and TRBJ2-4, is as follows: SAVISQKPSRDICQRGTSLTIQCQVDSQVTMMFWYRQQPGQSLTLIATANQGSEATYESGFVIDKFPISRPNLTFSTLTVSNMSPEDSSIYLCSAQVLENIQYFGAGTRLSVL.

The V and J genes are TRBV28 and TRBJ2-2, with TRBD2 identical over 8 bases. With V trimmed by 2 bases and J by 4 bases, 3 bases remained unmatched. The germline gives CDR1 MDHEN, CDR2 SYDVKM. The CDR3 has 15 residues. As DNA, the CDR3 is TGTGCCAGCAGTTTAAGCGGGAGAGGCACCGGGGAGCTGTTTTTT. Translated: CASSLSGRGTGELFF.

V gene TRBV7-2 combines with J gene TRBJ1-2; TRBD1 might be the D (5 bases). The V gene's germline CDR1 is SGHTA and CDR2 FQGNSA. The CDR3 runs 13 residues. The V end lost 2 bases, the J end lost 4 bases, and 8 bases lay between the germline ends. For the CDR3, the DNA is TGTGCCAGCAGCTTACGGGGGGTCTATGGCTACACCTTC. Translated, it gives CASSLRGVYGYTF.

J is TRBJ1-3 and V is TRBV19, with D possibly matching TRBD1 (5 bases). CDR1 is LNHDA and CDR2 is SQIVND in the germline V gene (reference sequence). V lost 4 bases to trimming and J lost 0 bases, with 10 bases between them. This CDR3 has 15 amino acids. The CDR3 nucleotides read TGTGCCAGTAGTAGGCGGGGCTTCTCTGGAAACACCATATATTTT. This codes for CASSRRGFSGNTIYF.

The CDR3 bases are TGTGCCAGCAGCCCGGAAGCGGGCGGCTACGAGCAGTACTTC. Translation gives CASSPEAGGYEQYF. V usage is TRBV9 and J usage is TRBJ2-7; D might be TRBD2 (6 bases). V was cut by 4 bases and J by 3 bases, with 14 bases left in between. This CDR3 has 14 amino acids. Germline V gives CDR1 SGDLS, CDR2 YYNGEE.

The chain employs TRBV6-1 and TRBJ2-7, with 11 bases lining up with TRBD2. With V trimmed by 2 bases and J by 2 bases, 14 bases remained unmatched. Germline loops: CDR1 MNHNS, CDR2 SASEGT. CDR3 size: 19 residues. The CDR3 DNA reads TGTGCCAGCAGTGAAAGGCTTAACCCATCGACTAGCGGGACCTACGAGCAGTACTTC. This gives the protein CASSERLNPSTSGTYEQYF.

This clone was found a few times. The chain has TRBV27 and TRBJ2-3, with D uncertain. This CDR3 has 15 amino acids. Trimming left V 2 bases short and J 2 bases short, with 11 bases between. CDR1 MNHEY and CDR2 SMNVEV come from the germline V gene (reference sequence). The CDR3 nucleotides are TGTGCCAGCAGTTTAGGTGTCCGGGTCACAGATACGCAGTATTTT. Protein: CASSLGVRVTDTQYF.

The CDR3 reads CASGLVPRGQGFFSNQPQHF. The CDR3 DNA reads as TGTGCTAGTGGTTTGGTCCCCCGAGGACAGGGCTTTTTTAGCAATCAGCCCCAGCATTTT. The gene calls are TRBV12-5 and TRBJ1-5; 8 nucleotides align to TRBD1. Germline V gives CDR1 LGHNT, CDR2 FRNRAP. V was pared by 0 bases and J by 0 bases, with 13 bases of the junction left unmatched. This CDR3 comprises 20 residues.

This clone was detected only once. The chain links TRBV6-1 to TRBJ2-5; no clear D gene. Germline values: CDR1 MNHNS, CDR2 SASEGT. CDR3 length: 12 amino acids. Trimming left V 10 bases short and J 4 bases short, with 13 bases between. The CDR3 nucleotides are TGTGCCACCTCCCCCGAGCGAGAGACCCAGTACTTC. Its protein product is CATSPERETQYF.

The chain uses TRBV12-5 and TRBJ1-3; tentative D call: TRBD1 (5 bases). V dropped 6 bases and J dropped 1 base, with 16 bases sitting between them. Germline assignment: CDR1 LGHNT and CDR2 FRNRAP. The CDR3 runs to 16 residues. CDR3 sequence: CASGKTGAGSGNTIYF. CDR3 DNA: TGTGCTAGTGGCAAAACAGGTGCTGGGTCTGGAAACACCATATATTTT.

About this clone: This same CDR3 is encoded by further DNA sequences in the sample. The chain has TRBV10-3 and TRBJ1-2, with unresolved D. The CDR3 loop spans 14 amino acids. V was pared by 0 bases and J by 0 bases, with 5 bases between. Germline values: CDR1 ENHRY, CDR2 SYGVKD. The CDR3 nucleotides are TGTGCCATCAGTGAGTCAACGGCTAACTATGGCTACACCTTC. This sequence encodes CAISESTANYGYTF.

This chain connects TRBV5-1 to TRBJ1-3; possible D gene TRBD1, 5 bases. The CDR3 is 14 amino acids. In germline, CDR1 is SGHRS, CDR2 YFSETQ. V was clipped by 0 bases and J by 7 bases, with 11 bases between them. The CDR3 spells CASSLEAGSNTIYF. The DNA of the CDR3 is TGCGCCAGCAGCTTGGAGGCAGGGTCGAACACCATATATTTT.

This clone showed up just once. This chain uses TRBV30 with TRBJ2-7; 7 bases line up with TRBD2. Germline V CDR1 and CDR2: GTSNPN, SVGIG (reference sequence). After removal of 4 bases from V and 4 bases from J, the junction contained 1 base not matched to a gene. This CDR3 is built from 11 residues. CDR3 loop: CAWTSGYEQYF. CDR3 DNA: TGTGCCTGGACTAGCGGTTACGAGCAGTACTTC.

The rearrangement links TRBV27 to TRBJ2-5, with 7 bases matching TRBD1. The DNA end favors TRBJ2-7, so the J call may be wrong. The CDR3 consists of 15 residues. Germline CDR1 reads MNHEY; CDR2 reads SMNVEV (reference sequence). The CDR3 DNA reads as TGTGCCAGCAGTTTGGGGACAGACAACTTCTACGAGCAGTACTTC. It specifies CASSLGTDNFYEQYF.

The sample holds many counts of this clone. V and J are TRBV7-6 and TRBJ1-3, with D unresolved. Germline assignment: CDR1 SGHVS and CDR2 FNYEAQ. Trimming took 1 base from V and 0 from J, leaving 7 bases between them. This CDR3 comprises 15 residues. The CDR3 DNA is TGTGCCAGCAGCTTAGTGTCGAGCTCTGGAAACACCATATATTTT. This translates into CASSLVSSSGNTIYF.

This clone appeared once. The CDR3 spells CASSPRTGAGNTIYF. The DNA of the CDR3 is TGTGCCAGCAGCCCGCGGACAGGGGCAGGAAACACCATATATTTT. The chain is built from TRBV7-8 and TRBJ1-3, with 9 bases matching TRBD1. Germline trimming cut 5 bases from V and 4 bases from J; bases unmatched to any gene: 6. Germline V gene lookup returns CDR1 SGHVS and CDR2 FQNEAQ. This CDR3 is 15 amino acids long.

Concerning this clone: This CDR3 fails to terminate in the conserved phenylalanine or tryptophan, so it likely reflects a read error. The chain recombines TRBV27 with TRBJ1-2; 8 bases fit TRBD1. Germline assignment: CDR1 MNHEY and CDR2 SMNVEV (reference sequence). The CDR3 runs to 14 residues. CDR3: CASKIQGANYVYTL. In nucleotides, the CDR3 is TGTGCCAGCAAAATCCAGGGGGCGAACTATGTCTACACCCTC.

This clone was seen only a few times. The chain joins TRBV5-5 to TRBJ2-5; D gene unclear. This CDR3 comprises 13 residues. Germline CDR1 and CDR2: SGHKS and YYEKEE (reference sequence). Trimming left V 1 base short and J 2 bases short, with 6 bases between. CDR3 residues: CASSLQEQETQYF. CDR3 nucleotides: TGTGCCAGCAGCTTGCAGGAACAAGAGACCCAGTACTTC.